What follows are 30 T cell receptor beta chains derived from one specimen sequenced in a study of shared clonotypes between healthy human individuals. Measured with immunoSEQ multiplex PCR; TCRdb has only the in-frame clones, and not every one. In the table there are about 2,200,000 clones, about 93% of which are singletons. Terminally differentiated effector memory CD45RA+ cells were left out of the naive CD8 fraction, which was CD45RO-negative and positively selected for CCR7. Sequencing was done on a sample of naive CD8+ T cells from PBMCs. Every receptor here comes from a man aged 18 to 35 in good health. Some clones in this sample may be carry-over from other donors' samples.

The chain links TRBV2 to TRBJ2-5; no definite D call. With 5 bases removed from V and 0 bases from J, the gap between germline ends came to 10 bases. CDR1 SNHLY and CDR2 FYNNEI come from the germline V gene. The CDR3 totals 14 residues. CDR3 DNA: TGTGCCAGCAGTTTAGCTGTATACCAAGAGACCCAGTACTTC. Protein: CASSLAVYQETQYF.

V usage is TRBV14 and J usage is TRBJ2-3; TRBD1 aligns across 7 bases. J gave up 4 bases and V 3 bases, and 10 bases lay outside the gene matches. CDR3 length: 16 residues. Per germline, CDR1 SGHDN and CDR2 FVKESK. The CDR3 protein is CASSHKGTVRADTQYF. The CDR3 DNA follows: TGTGCCAGCAGCCATAAAGGGACAGTACGGGCAGATACGCAGTATTTT.

The CDR3 DNA is TGCAGCGCCACGCCGACTAGCGGGAGGGCCAATGAGCAGTTCTTC. Translation: CSATPTSGRANEQFF. The chain joins TRBV29-1 to TRBJ2-1, with 14 bases that match TRBD2. V dropped 7 bases and J dropped 6; count of bases not matched to a gene: 8. Germline V gives CDR1 SQVTM, CDR2 ANQGSEA. The CDR3 has 15 residues.

Turning to this clone: Other DNA sequences in the same sample also yield this CDR3. The chain combines TRBV7-3 with TRBJ2-1; D may match TRBD1 or TRBD2 (5 bases each). The germline V gene has CDR1 SGHTA and CDR2 FQGTGA. This CDR3 has 13 residues. The ends were cut back, 2 bases at V and 7 bases at J, with 9 bases in the middle. As DNA, the CDR3 is TGTGCCAGCAGCTTAGAGGGGCGAAATGAGCAGTTCTTC. Encoded protein: CASSLEGRNEQFF.

V is TRBV28 and J is TRBJ1-1; 8 bases match TRBD1. The V gene's germline CDR1 is MDHEN and CDR2 SYDVKM. V was clipped by 3 bases and J by 2 bases; unmatched bases: 8. CDR3 length equals 16 residues. In DNA form, the CDR3 reads TGTGCCAGCAGTTTTATGTCCACAGGGGGTAACACTGAAGCTTTCTTT. Translating gives CASSFMSTGGNTEAFF. The whole variable domain, filled in from reference TRBV28 and TRBJ1-1, reads DVKVTQSSRYLVKRTGEKVFLECVQDMDHENMFWYRQDPGLGLRLIYFSYDVKMKEKGDIPEGYSVSREKKERFSLILESASTNQTSMYLCASSFMSTGGNTEAFFGQGTRLTVV.

Note on this clone: The same CDR3 also results from other DNA sequences found in this sample. The chain joins TRBV9 to TRBJ1-1; D gene ambiguous. Trimming removed 1 base from V and 2 bases from J, with 9 bases in between. There are 14 residues in the CDR3. Germline V gene data show CDR1 as SGDLS and CDR2 as YYNGEE. The CDR3 DNA follows: TGTGCCAGCAGCGTATTTGCGGGAAACACTGAAGCTTTCTTT. Protein product: CASSVFAGNTEAFF.

The CDR3 sequence is CASGLAGVRELFF. CDR3 coding DNA: TGTGCTAGTGGTTTGGCGGGGGTCCGGGAGCTGTTTTTT. The chain recombines TRBV12-5 with TRBJ2-2; TRBD2 is a possible D gene (6 bases). CDR3 size: 13 residues. Trimming stripped 1 base from V and 9 bases from J, with 9 bases between. The germline gives CDR1 LGHNT, CDR2 FRNRAP.

The chain couples TRBV27 to TRBJ1-3, with 8 bases fitting TRBD1. Germline CDR1 and CDR2: MNHEY and SMNVEV (reference sequence). The V and J ends lost 6 bases and 0 bases, in that order; junction bases with no gene match: 4. This CDR3 contains 15 residues. The CDR3 spells CASSPQGDSGNTIYF. CDR3 nucleotides: TGTGCCAGCAGCCCACAGGGGGACTCTGGAAACACCATATATTTT.

For the CDR3, the DNA is TGTGCCAGTAGTATCAGGCCCGCGCCCCAGCCCCAGCATTTT. Protein: CASSIRPAPQPQHF. J is TRBJ1-5 and V is TRBV19; D gene uncertain. Germline-derived CDR1 and CDR2 are LNHDA and SQIVND (reference sequence). There are 14 residues in the CDR3. The ends were cut back, 3 bases at V and 7 bases at J, with 13 bases in the middle. The full variable domain, with the rest looked up from reference TRBV19 and TRBJ1-5, is DGGITQSPKYLFRKEGQNVTLSCEQNLNHDAMYWYRQDPGQGLRLIYYSQIVNDFQKGDIAEGYSVSREKKESFPLTVTSAQKNPTAFYLCASSIRPAPQPQHFGDGTRLSIL.

Turning to this clone: The same CDR3 can be traced to other DNA sequences in this sample. The chain has TRBV27 and TRBJ1-2; a weak D match, TRBD1 (5 bases). Trimming left V 2 bases short and J 4 bases short, with 8 bases between. The CDR3 extends over 13 amino acids. From germline, CDR1 is MNHEY and CDR2 SMNVEV (reference sequence). CDR3 protein: CASSLTGGYGYTF. The CDR3 nucleotides read TGTGCCAGCAGTTTAACCGGGGGCTATGGCTACACCTTC.

Note on this clone: Distinct nucleotide sequences in the sample also encode this CDR3. The V call is TRBV28, the J call TRBJ2-5; tentatively, D is TRBD2 (5 bases). There are 13 residues in the CDR3. Trimming shortened V by 1 base and J by 7 bases, and 10 bases separated the two germline ends. CDR1 is MDHEN and CDR2 is SYDVKM in the germline V gene. The CDR3 loop reads CASSLYGGGTQYF. DNA of the CDR3: TGTGCCAGCAGTTTATATGGAGGTGGGACCCAGTACTTC.

This chain connects TRBV25-1 to TRBJ1-5, with D possibly being TRBD1 (6 bases). The V end was cut by 2 bases, the J end by 7 bases, with 12 bases between. The germline gives CDR1 MGHDK, CDR2 SYGVNS. This CDR3 spans 14 amino acids. The CDR3 DNA reads as TGTGCCAGCAGTGAAAGAACAGGGCTACAGCCCCAGCATTTT. It encodes CASSERTGLQPQHF.

The rearrangement joins TRBV7-2 to TRBJ2-7, with 10 bases matching TRBD1. This CDR3 spans 16 amino acids. Germline V gives CDR1 SGHTA, CDR2 FQGNSA. Trimming at V came to 1 base and at J to 1 base, leaving 4 bases not matched to a gene. As DNA, the CDR3 is TGTGCCAGCAGCTTAGTGTCGGGACAGGGGTCCTACGAGCAGTACTTC. It codes for CASSLVSGQGSYEQYF.

This chain connects TRBV28 to TRBJ2-7; TRBD2 agrees at 7 bases. Germline lookup yields CDR1 MDHEN and CDR2 SYDVKM. Trimming removed 5 bases from V and 4 bases from J; junction bases left unmatched: 8. The CDR3 contains 14 residues. CDR3 bases: TGTGCCAGCAGTGCTAGCGGAGAGAATTACGAGCAGTACTTC. Protein product: CASSASGENYEQYF.

The chain has TRBV5-1 and TRBJ2-7; 9 nucleotides align to TRBD1. V shed 4 bases, J shed 5 bases, and the junction held 10 bases outside the gene matches. The CDR3 loop spans 15 amino acids. The germline V gene has CDR1 SGHRS and CDR2 YFSETQ. CDR3 region: CASSLNTGTGHEQYF. The CDR3 DNA reads TGCGCCAGCAGCCTGAATACCGGGACAGGGCACGAGCAGTACTTC.

The chain joins TRBV18 to TRBJ1-6, with D unresolved. This CDR3 region has 13 residues. The germline CDR1 and CDR2 sequences are KGHSH and LQKENI. Deletions cut 3 bases from V and 10 bases from J, with 10 bases between. CDR3 nucleotide sequence: TGTGCCAGCTCACCGCCAGAAGCCTCACCCCTCCACTTT. This encodes CASSPPEASPLHF. Supplemented by reference TRBV18 and TRBJ1-6, the full variable domain reads NAGVMQNPRHLVRRRGQEARLRCSPMKGHSHVYWYRQLPEEGLKFMVYLQKENIIDESGMPKERFSAEFPKEGPSILRIQQVVRGDSAAYFCASSPPEASPLHFGNGTRLTVT.

Points on this clone: Other DNA variants within this sample encode the same CDR3. CDR3 residues: CASSPGGYEQYF. CDR3 bases: TGTGCCAGCAGCCCGGGCGGCTACGAGCAGTACTTC. The chain is built from TRBV9 and TRBJ2-7; D is uncertain. The V end lost 4 bases, the J end lost 3 bases, and 8 bases lay between the germline ends. The CDR3 is made up of 12 amino acids. Germline-derived CDR1 and CDR2 are SGDLS and YYNGEE.

With regard to this clone: Distinct nucleotide sequences in the sample also encode this CDR3. This rearrangement joins TRBV10-2 to TRBJ2-7; D remains ambiguous. CDR1 and CDR2 from the germline V gene are WSHSY and SAAADI. This CDR3 is built from 12 residues. The germline V and J ends were trimmed by 3 bases and 0 bases, with 3 bases remaining between them. This chain's CDR3 is CASSDVSYEQYF. CDR3 DNA: TGCGCCAGCAGTGATGTCTCCTACGAGCAGTACTTC.

The rearrangement joins TRBV29-1 to TRBJ1-4; TRBD1 agrees at 9 bases. V lost 3 bases and J lost 7; bases outside the gene matches: 12. This CDR3 is built from 16 residues. Germline lookup yields CDR1 SQVTM and CDR2 ANQGSEA. CDR3 loop: CSVEGTLTGGGEKLFF. The CDR3 coding sequence is TGCAGCGTTGAGGGGACTTTGACAGGGGGAGGTGAAAAACTGTTTTTT.

As for this clone: The sample carries other DNA sequences with the same CDR3. This sequence joins TRBV19 and TRBJ1-1; no definite D call. V lost 6 bases, J lost 2 bases, and 4 bases lay in between. Germline V gene data show CDR1 as LNHDA and CDR2 as SQIVND (reference sequence). The CDR3 has 11 amino acids. The CDR3 DNA follows: TGTGCCAGTAGCACTAACACTGAAGCTTTCTTT. It specifies CASSTNTEAFF.

This chain uses TRBV15 with TRBJ2-5; no firm D call. CDR1 and CDR2 from the germline V gene are LNHNV and YYDKDF (reference sequence). This CDR3 spans 12 amino acids. Trimming shortened V by 4 bases and J by 4 bases, and 7 bases separated the two germline ends. The CDR3 region is CATSNSAETQYF. For the CDR3, the DNA is TGTGCCACCAGCAACAGCGCAGAGACCCAGTACTTC.

J is TRBJ2-1 and V is TRBV7-3, with TRBD2 matching over 8 bases. The germline V gene has CDR1 SGHTA and CDR2 FQGTGA. Trimming took 5 bases from V and 2 from J; bases not matched to a gene: 5. This CDR3 is built from 15 residues. The CDR3 DNA follows: TGTGCCAGCAGCCCGGGACTAGGGCCCTACAATGAGCAGTTCTTC. As protein: CASSPGLGPYNEQFF.

V gene TRBV4-1 combines with J gene TRBJ2-7; D might be TRBD2 (7 bases). V lost 4 bases and J lost 2, with 12 bases in between. There are 14 residues in the CDR3. CDR1 is MGHRA and CDR2 is YSYEKL in the germline V gene. The CDR3 protein is CASSPRGPAYEQYF. In DNA, the CDR3 is TGCGCCAGCAGCCCGCGGGGGCCGGCCTACGAGCAGTACTTC.

The rearrangement links TRBV2 to TRBJ2-2; no clear D. The CDR3 extends over 14 amino acids. CDR1 is SNHLY and CDR2 is FYNNEI in the germline V gene. The V end was cut by 5 bases, the J end by 7 bases, with 14 bases between. CDR3 DNA: TGTGCCAGCAGTCGGTCCAAACCCAGCGGGGAGCTGTTTTTT. Translating it yields CASSRSKPSGELFF.

The chain is built from TRBV27 and TRBJ2-2; 8 bases align to TRBD2. The CDR3 extends over 16 amino acids. J was trimmed by 2 bases and V by 3 bases; bases with no gene match: 5. CDR1 MNHEY and CDR2 SMNVEV come from the germline V gene (reference sequence). The CDR3 region is CASSFLLAENTGELFF. The CDR3 bases are TGTGCCAGCAGTTTCTTACTAGCGGAAAACACCGGGGAGCTGTTTTTT.

V and J are TRBV6-5 and TRBJ2-1; 9 nucleotides align to TRBD1. Looked up from germline, CDR1 is MNHEY and CDR2 is SVGAGI. V lost 2 bases to trimming and J lost 2 bases; unmatched junction nucleotides: 1. The CDR3 contains 15 residues. CDR3 bases: TGTGCCAGCAGTTACGGGACAGGGACCTACAATGAGCAGTTCTTC. Its translation is CASSYGTGTYNEQFF.

The gene calls are TRBV18 and TRBJ2-1; 8 bases line up with TRBD1. Trimming at V came to 6 bases and at J to 2 bases, leaving 9 bases not matched to a gene. In germline, CDR1 is KGHSH, CDR2 LQKENI. This CDR3 is 16 amino acids long. CDR3 loop: CASSLTTGAPYNEQFF. CDR3 in DNA: TGTGCCAGCTCCCTAACGACAGGGGCCCCCTACAATGAGCAGTTCTTC.

The V gene is TRBV27, the J gene TRBJ1-3, with D possibly matching TRBD1 (6 bases). There are 15 residues in the CDR3. Trimming cost V 5 bases and J 8 bases, with 19 bases left between them. The V gene's germline CDR1 is MNHEY and CDR2 SMNVEV (reference sequence). As DNA, the CDR3 is TGTGCCAGCAGTCCTAGGGCAGGGGTGGTGGACACCATATATTTT. Translated, it gives CASSPRAGVVDTIYF.

Only a few counts were recorded for this clone. The V call is TRBV6-1, the J call TRBJ1-1; D not resolved. Looked up from germline, CDR1 is MNHNS and CDR2 is SASEGT. V lost 2 bases to trimming and J lost 3 bases, with 10 bases between them. The CDR3 has 14 amino acids. The CDR3 sequence: CASSEPGGHTEAFF. The CDR3 DNA reads as TGTGCCAGCAGTGAACCCGGCGGACACACTGAAGCTTTCTTT.

V gene TRBV9 combines with J gene TRBJ1-3; 8 bases are a match to TRBD1. Germline V gene lookup returns CDR1 SGDLS and CDR2 YYNGEE. This CDR3 region has 16 residues. The V gene end was trimmed by 4 bases and the J gene end by 2 bases; junction bases not matched to a gene: 8. The CDR3 region is CASSPTGTGTGNTIYF. CDR3 nucleotides: TGTGCCAGCAGCCCAACGGGGACAGGCACTGGAAACACCATATATTTT.